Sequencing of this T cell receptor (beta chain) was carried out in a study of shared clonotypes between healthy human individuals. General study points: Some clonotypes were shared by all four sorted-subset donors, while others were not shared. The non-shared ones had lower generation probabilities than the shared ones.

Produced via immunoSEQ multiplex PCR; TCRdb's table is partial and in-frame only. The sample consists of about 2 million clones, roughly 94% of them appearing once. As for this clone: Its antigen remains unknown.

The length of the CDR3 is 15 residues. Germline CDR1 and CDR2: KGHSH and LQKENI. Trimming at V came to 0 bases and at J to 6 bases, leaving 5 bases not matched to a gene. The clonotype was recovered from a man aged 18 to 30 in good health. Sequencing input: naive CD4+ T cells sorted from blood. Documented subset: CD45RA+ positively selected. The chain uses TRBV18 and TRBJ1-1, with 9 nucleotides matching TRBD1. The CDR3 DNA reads TGTGCCAGCTCACCACCTCGGGACAGGGAGTCTGAAGCTTTCTTT. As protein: CASSPPRDRESEAFF.